The clone carrying this T cell receptor (beta chain) has more than one count but fewer than ten. Its target is unknown. The CDR3 has 12 amino acids. CDR1 and CDR2 from the germline V gene are ENHRY and SYGVKD. Deletions cut 6 bases from V and 5 bases from J, with 7 bases between. TCRdb called the reads again in MiXCR, with one record for every CDR3 protein. The sample gives about 890,000 distinct CDR3 sequences, approximately 33% of which show up once; around 15% is in the top ten. These data originate in a study of T cell repertoires in cytomegalovirus infection. Study background: CMV epitopes that were recently identified and HLA-C-restricted were used alongside well-studied HLA-B-restricted ones. Public TCR beta signatures provided an indication of both CMV infection and a matching HLA type. The study, taken as a whole, reports: Across the ex vivo response, the dominant clonotypes were HLA-C-restricted CMV-specific TCR beta clonotypes. Cumulative public TCR beta family frequency identified CMV carriers with the relevant HLA.

This receptor was taken from a human donor in good health (CMV status not recorded). Some clones in this sample may be carry-over from other donors' samples. The sample consisted of cultured CD8+ T cells from PBMCs, taken from culture after CMV antigen stimulation. The chain uses TRBV10-3 and TRBJ2-2; possible D gene TRBD2, 6 bases. The CDR3 reads CAIRAGTGELFF. The CDR3 DNA follows: TGTGCCATCAGGGCGGGGACCGGGGAGCTGTTTTTT.